These T cell receptor beta chains were read from a single sample in a study of shared clonotypes between healthy human individuals. This table comes from immunoSEQ multiplex PCR, and its TCRdb copy is limited to in-frame clones, with some not included. The sample yields over a million clones, more than 75% seen once. The sequenced sample consisted of memory CD4+ T cells from PBMCs. The receptors stem from a man between 18 and 35 years old in good health. Some clones in this sample may be carry-over from other donors' samples. The CDR3 runs from the conserved cysteine through the conserved F or W. D genes are given only for firm matches. Size is omitted from some rows. Given values are once, few, many or a class for expanded clones.

d_call j_call v_call clone_size cdr3_length cdr3_nt cdr3_aa
TRBD1 TRBJ2-7 TRBV6-1 NA 15 TGTGCCAGCGCGCGACAACAGGGACAGAGCTACGAGCAGTACTTC CASARQQGQSYEQYF
NA TRBJ2-2 TRBV15 NA 13 TGTGCCACCAGCAGAGTCGACACCGGGGAGCTGTTTTTT CATSRVDTGELFF
NA TRBJ2-4 TRBV29-1 NA 12 TGCAGCGCCTGGCGGGGGCAAAACATTCAGTACTTC CSAWRGQNIQYF
TRBD2 TRBJ2-5 TRBV5-1 NA 16 TGCGCCAGCAGCTTGGCTTTTCAGGGAGGGGCAGAGACCCAGTACTTC CASSLAFQGGAETQYF
NA TRBJ2-3 TRBV7-8 NA 13 TGTGCCAGCAGCAAACAGGGCACAGATACGCAGTATTTT CASSKQGTDTQYF
NA TRBJ1-2 TRBV5-1 NA 14 TGCGCCAGCAGCCTCGGACAGTCGGTCTATGGCTACACCTTC CASSLGQSVYGYTF
NA TRBJ2-5 TRBV6-5 NA 15 TGTGCCAGCAGTTACTCGGCGGGGCGCCAAGAGACCCAGTACTTC CASSYSAGRQETQYF
TRBD2 TRBJ2-5 TRBV29-1 NA 17 TGCAGCGTTGATCTATCGTCTAGCGGAAACTTTTGGGAGACCCAGTACTTC CSVDLSSSGNFWETQYF
NA TRBJ2-7 TRBV7-9 NA 14 TGTGCCAGCAGCCCCTATGGGGTTCCCTACGAGCAGTACTTC CASSPYGVPYEQYF
NA TRBJ2-3 TRBV5-1 NA 15 TGCGCCAGCAGTGCGAGCTCTAGCGTCACAGATACGCAGTATTTT CASSASSSVTDTQYF
NA TRBJ1-3 TRBV10-3 many 15 TGTGCCATCAGTCACAGGCAGGACTCTGGAAACACCATATATTTT CAISHRQDSGNTIYF
NA TRBJ1-5 TRBV28 NA 15 TGTGCCAGCAGTTTTAGTTCGGCGGGTAGTCAGCCCCAGCATTTT CASSFSSAGSQPQHF
NA TRBJ2-3 TRBV9 NA 14 TGTGCCAGCGCCACCCGGGCCCACACAGATACGCAGTATTTT CASATRAHTDTQYF
NA TRBJ1-5 TRBV19 NA 15 TGTGCCAGTAGTATCGCCCCAGGAGGGTGGCAGCCCCAGCATTTT CASSIAPGGWQPQHF
NA TRBJ1-5 TRBV30 NA 12 TGTGCCTGGAGTCCCAAGAATCAGCCCCAGCATTTT CAWSPKNQPQHF
TRBD1 TRBJ1-6 TRBV6-5 NA 16 TGTGCCAGCAGTTGGGGACAGCGGTCGGGTACATCACCCCTCCACTTT CASSWGQRSGTSPLHF
NA TRBJ1-1 TRBV11-1 NA 12 TGTGCCAGCAGCCGATTGAACACTGAAGCTTTCTTT CASSRLNTEAFF
NA TRBJ1-1 TRBV2 NA 14 TGTGCCAGCAGTGTGGGCAGCAGGAACACTGAAGCTTTCTTT CASSVGSRNTEAFF
NA TRBJ2-1 TRBV28 NA 15 TGTGCCAGCAGCCCAGGTGGGCAGGACTACAATGAGCAGTTCTTC CASSPGGQDYNEQFF
TRBD1 TRBJ1-4 TRBV5-1 NA 15 TGCGCCAGCAGCCTATCCGGGACAGGGAATGAAAAACTGTTTTTT CASSLSGTGNEKLFF
NA TRBJ2-3 TRBV7-2 NA 15 TGTGCCAGCCTTTTTTGGGCTAGCAATACAGATACGCAGTATTTT CASLFWASNTDTQYF
TRBD2 TRBJ2-3 TRBV7-2 NA 18 TGTGCCAGCAGCTATCGGAAGGGGCTAGCGGGAGACGCAGATACGCAGTATTTT CASSYRKGLAGDADTQYF
NA TRBJ1-5 TRBV30 NA 15 TGTGCCTGGAGTCTGACGGGGCCTAGCAATCAGCCCCAGCACTTT CAWSLTGPSNQPQHF
TRBD2 TRBJ2-5 TRBV9 NA 13 TGTGCCAGCAGCGTGGGAGGGCAAGAGACCCAGTACTTC CASSVGGQETQYF
NA TRBJ1-1 TRBV2 NA 14 TGTGCCAGCACCACCGGGAACCCGAACACTGAAGCTTTCTTT CASTTGNPNTEAFF
NA TRBJ2-3 TRBV29-1 once 16 TGCAGCGTTGAGGCCGAGGTGGGGGTCGGGGTTGATACGCAGTATTTT CSVEAEVGVGVDTQYF
NA TRBJ2-7 TRBV28 NA 14 TGTGCCAGCAGTTTGTCAGGGATATCCTACGAGCAGTACTTC CASSLSGISYEQYF
NA TRBJ2-1 TRBV7-3 NA 14 TGTGCCAGCAGCTTAAGTTCGGTTGATAATGAGCAGTTCTTC CASSLSSVDNEQFF
NA TRBJ1-6 TRBV2 NA 12 TGTGCCAGCAGTACAGGACGTTCGGCCCTCCACTTT CASSTGRSALHF
NA TRBJ1-2 TRBV28 NA 17 TGTGCCAGCAGTTCCCGAGGATTCGGGCCTTCTAACTATGGCTACACCTTC CASSSRGFGPSNYGYTF
TRBD2 TRBJ2-3 TRBV5-6 NA 15 TGTGCCAGCAGCTTGGTGCGGGGGTTGTCAGATACGCAGTATTTT CASSLVRGLSDTQYF